This TCR beta chain was identified during a study of vaccination and CD4 T cells after COVID-19. Study context: From HCoV-229E, HCoV-OC43, HCoV-NL63 and SARS-CoV-2, overlapping spike peptides were used to stimulate the cells. Control cultures were given a CEFX pool, an HIV-1 Nef pool, or no peptide.

Cultured CD4+ T cell DNA was sequenced using the Oncomine TCR Beta short-read assay. Genomic DNA was drawn out of CD4+ T cells grown in culture. TCRdb passed the PCR reads through MiXCR, listing each CDR3 protein once. The table records 6,700 or so distinct CDR3 sequences, under 65% of them present only once. With respect to this clonotype: Its specificity is not known.

The length of the CDR3 is 13 residues. V was shortened by 3 bases and J by 7 bases, with 13 bases between the two germline ends. The germline CDR1 and CDR2 sequences are DFQATT and SNEGSKA (reference sequence). Described treatment: roughly 10-day PBMC culture with coronavirus spike peptide pools or control peptides (ViraFEST assay). An unexposed donor provided the CD4+ T cells, which were collected before the COVID-19 pandemic (2011-2018). Material: CD4+ T cells from blood, cultured in vitro. The receptor's source is a human donor in good health. The chain combines TRBV20-1 with TRBJ1-3, with a tentative D call TRBD1 (6 bases). The CDR3 sequence: CSASGTLGNTIYF. The CDR3, as DNA: TGCAGTGCTAGCGGGACACTCGGCAACACCATATATTTT.